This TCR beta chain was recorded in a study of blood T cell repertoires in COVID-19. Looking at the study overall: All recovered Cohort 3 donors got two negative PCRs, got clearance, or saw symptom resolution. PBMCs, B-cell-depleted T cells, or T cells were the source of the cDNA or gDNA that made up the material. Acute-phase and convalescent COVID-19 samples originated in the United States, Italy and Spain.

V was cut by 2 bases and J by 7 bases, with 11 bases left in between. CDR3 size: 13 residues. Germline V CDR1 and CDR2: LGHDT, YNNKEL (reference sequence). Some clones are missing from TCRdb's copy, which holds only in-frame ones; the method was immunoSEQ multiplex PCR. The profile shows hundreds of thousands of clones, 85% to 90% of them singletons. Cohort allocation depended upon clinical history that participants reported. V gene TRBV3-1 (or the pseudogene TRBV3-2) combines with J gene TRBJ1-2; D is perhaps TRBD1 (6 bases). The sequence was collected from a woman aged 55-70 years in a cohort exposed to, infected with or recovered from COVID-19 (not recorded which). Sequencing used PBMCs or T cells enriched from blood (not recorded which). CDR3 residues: CASSQRQDSGYTF. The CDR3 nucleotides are TGTGCCAGCAGCCAACGACAGGATAGTGGCTACACCTTC.